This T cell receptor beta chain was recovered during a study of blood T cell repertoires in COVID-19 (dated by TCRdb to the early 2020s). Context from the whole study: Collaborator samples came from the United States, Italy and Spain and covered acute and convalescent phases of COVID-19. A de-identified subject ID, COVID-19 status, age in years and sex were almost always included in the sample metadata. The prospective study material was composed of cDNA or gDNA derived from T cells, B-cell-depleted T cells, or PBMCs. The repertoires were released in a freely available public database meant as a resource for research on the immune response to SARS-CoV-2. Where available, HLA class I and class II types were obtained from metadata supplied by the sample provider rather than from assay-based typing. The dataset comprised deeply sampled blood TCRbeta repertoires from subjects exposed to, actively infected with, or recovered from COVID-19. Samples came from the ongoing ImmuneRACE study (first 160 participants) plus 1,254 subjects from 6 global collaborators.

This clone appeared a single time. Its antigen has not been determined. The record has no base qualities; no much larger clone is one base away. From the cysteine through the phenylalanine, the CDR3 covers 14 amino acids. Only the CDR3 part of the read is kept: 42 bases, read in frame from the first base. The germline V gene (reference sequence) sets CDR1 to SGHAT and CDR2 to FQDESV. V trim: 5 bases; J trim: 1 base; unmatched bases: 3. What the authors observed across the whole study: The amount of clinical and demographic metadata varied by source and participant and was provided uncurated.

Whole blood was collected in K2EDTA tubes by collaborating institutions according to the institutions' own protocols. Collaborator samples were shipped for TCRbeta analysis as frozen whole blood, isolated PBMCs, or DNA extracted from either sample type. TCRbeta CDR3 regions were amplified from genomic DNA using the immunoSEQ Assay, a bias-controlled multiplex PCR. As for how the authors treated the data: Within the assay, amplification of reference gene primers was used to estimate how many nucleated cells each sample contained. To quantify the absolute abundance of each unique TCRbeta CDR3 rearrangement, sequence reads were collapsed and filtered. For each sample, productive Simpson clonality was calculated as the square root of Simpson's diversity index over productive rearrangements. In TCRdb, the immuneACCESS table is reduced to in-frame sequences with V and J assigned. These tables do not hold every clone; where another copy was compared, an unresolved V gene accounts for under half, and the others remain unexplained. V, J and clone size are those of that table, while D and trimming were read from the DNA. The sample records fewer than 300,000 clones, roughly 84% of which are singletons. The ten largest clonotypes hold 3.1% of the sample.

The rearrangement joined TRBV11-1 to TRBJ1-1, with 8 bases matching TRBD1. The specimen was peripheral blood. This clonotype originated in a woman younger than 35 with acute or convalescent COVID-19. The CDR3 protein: CASSLTGGNTEAFF. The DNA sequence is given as TGTGCCAGCAGCCTTACAGGGGGGAACACTGAAGCTTTCTTT.